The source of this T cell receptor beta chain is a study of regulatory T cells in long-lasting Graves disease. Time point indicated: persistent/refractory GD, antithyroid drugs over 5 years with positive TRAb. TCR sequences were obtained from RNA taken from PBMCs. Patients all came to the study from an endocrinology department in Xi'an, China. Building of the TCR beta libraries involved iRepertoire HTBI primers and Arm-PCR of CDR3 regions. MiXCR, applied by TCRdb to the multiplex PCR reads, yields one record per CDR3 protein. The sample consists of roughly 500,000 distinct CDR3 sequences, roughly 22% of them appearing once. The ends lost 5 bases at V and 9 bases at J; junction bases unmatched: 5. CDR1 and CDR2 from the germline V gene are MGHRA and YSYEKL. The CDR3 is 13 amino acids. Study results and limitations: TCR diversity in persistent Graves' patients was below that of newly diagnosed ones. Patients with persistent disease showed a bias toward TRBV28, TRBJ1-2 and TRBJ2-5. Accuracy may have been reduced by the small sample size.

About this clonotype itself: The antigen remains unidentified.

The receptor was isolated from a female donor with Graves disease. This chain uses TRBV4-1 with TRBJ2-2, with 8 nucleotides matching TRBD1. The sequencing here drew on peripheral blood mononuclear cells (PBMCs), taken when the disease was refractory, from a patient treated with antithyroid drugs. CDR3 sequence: CASSLTGDRELFF. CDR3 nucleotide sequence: TGCGCCAGCAGCTTGACAGGGGACCGGGAGCTGTTTTTT.